The TCR beta chain under discussion was sequenced for a study of control samples from healthy donors and cancer patients. The data were produced by immunoSEQ multiplex PCR, yet TCRdb's version contains in-frame clones alone and is incomplete. Of around 84,000 clones detected, roughly 89% appear once; the ten largest clones hold 15% to 18%. The germline gives CDR1 GTSNPN, CDR2 SVGIG (reference sequence). Between the trimmed V and J ends, which lost 5 bases and 10 bases, there was a span of 15 bases. The CDR3 contains 13 residues. This TCR came from a man aged 25 to 40 in good health. The sample taken for sequencing was blood. The rearrangement links TRBV30 to TRBJ1-6, with a possible D match to TRBD1 (5 bases). The CDR3 DNA reads as TGTGCCTGGGAAGCGGGGACGGTATCACCCCTCCACTTT. It translates to CAWEAGTVSPLHF.